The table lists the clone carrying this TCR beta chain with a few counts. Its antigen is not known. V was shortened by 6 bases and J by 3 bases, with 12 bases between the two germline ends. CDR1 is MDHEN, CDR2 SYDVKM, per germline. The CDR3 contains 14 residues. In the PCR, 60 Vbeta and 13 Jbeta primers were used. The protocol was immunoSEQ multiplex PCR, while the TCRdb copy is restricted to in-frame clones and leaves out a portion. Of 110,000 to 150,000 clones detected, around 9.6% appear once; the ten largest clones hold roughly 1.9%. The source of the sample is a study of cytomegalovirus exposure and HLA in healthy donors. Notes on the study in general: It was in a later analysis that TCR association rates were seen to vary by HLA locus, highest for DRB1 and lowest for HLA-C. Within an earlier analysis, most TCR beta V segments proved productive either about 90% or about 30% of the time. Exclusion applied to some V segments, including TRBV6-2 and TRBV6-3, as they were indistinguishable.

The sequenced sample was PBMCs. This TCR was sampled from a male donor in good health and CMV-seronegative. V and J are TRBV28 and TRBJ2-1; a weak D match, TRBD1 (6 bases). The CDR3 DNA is TGTGCCAGCAGCACAAGGACAGTCTACAATGAGCAGTTCTTC. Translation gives CASSTRTVYNEQFF.